Listed below are T cell receptor beta chains from one sample, sequenced in a study of T cells in Graves' hyperthyroidism and ophthalmopathy. TCRdb reprocessed the multiplex PCR reads with MiXCR, giving one entry per CDR3 protein. Here the sample spans fewer than 650,000 distinct CDR3 sequences, 11% to 15% being singletons. Sequenced material: blood. The receptors here all came from a woman under 40 with Graves' hyperthyroidism that later progressed to Graves' ophthalmopathy. CDR3s include the opening cysteine and the closing phenylalanine or tryptophan. The D gene is left open where the match is weak. Not every row has a clone size; where given, it reads once, few, many or a size class.

TRBD1 many TRBJ2-3 TRBV27 TGTGCCAGCAGTGACAGGGGTTGGGCAGATACGCAGTATTTT CASSDRGWADTQYF
. many TRBJ1-2 TRBV2 TGTGCCAGCAGTGAAGGGACTAACTATGGCTACACCTTC CASSEGTNYGYTF
. many TRBJ1-1 TRBV12-3/TRBV12-4 TGTGCCAGCAGTTTAGCTACGCAGAGGGGCACTGAAGCTTTCTTT CASSLATQRGTEAFF
. many TRBJ1-3 TRBV29-1 TGCAGCGTCCTGGAGTCAGGGGACACCATATATTTT CSVLESGDTIYF
TRBD2 many TRBJ2-1 TRBV12-3/TRBV12-4 TGTGCCAGCAGGTTAGCGGGAGGGCCCTACAATGAGCAGTTCTTC CASRLAGGPYNEQFF
TRBD1 many TRBJ2-3 TRBV20-1 TGCAGTGCTACCCCGACAGGGGCGCTCGCAGATACGCAGTATTTT CSATPTGALADTQYF
. . TRBJ1-1 TRBV7-9 TGTGCCAGCAGCCATCCGTTTTACAGGGTAAATCATAACACTGAAGCTTTCTTT CASSHPFYRVNHNTEAFF
. many TRBJ1-6 TRBV28 TGTGCCAGCAGTTTAAATGACGGGAGTAAGAATTCACCCCTCCACTTT CASSLNDGSKNSPLHF
. many TRBJ1-1 TRBV28 TGTGCCAGCAGTTTACCTCATCTCGAAGCTTTCTTT CASSLPHLEAFF
TRBD1 . TRBJ1-1 TRBV20-1 TGCAGTGCTAGGCCCGGGGGACAGCGCCTGTGGGCTTTCTTT CSARPGGQRLWAFF
TRBD2 . TRBJ2-3 TRBV7-9 TGTGCCAGCAGCTTCCAAAGGACTAGCGGGAGCGCGGATACGCAGTATTTT CASSFQRTSGSADTQYF
TRBD1 many TRBJ2-1 TRBV12-3/TRBV12-4 TGTGCCAGCAGTGGACACGGGACAGGGAACAATGAGCAGTTCTTC CASSGHGTGNNEQFF
. many TRBJ1-5 TRBV30 TGTGCCTGGAGTGGACAGCCCAATCAGCCCCAGCATTTT CAWSGQPNQPQHF
. many TRBJ1-6 TRBV2 TGTGCCAGCATAGGTGGGGCCCGAAATTCACCCCTCCACTTT CASIGGARNSPLHF
TRBD2 many TRBJ2-1 TRBV7-3 TGTGCCAGCGCTAGCGGGATATACAATGAGCAGTTCTTC CASASGIYNEQFF
TRBD2 . TRBJ2-3 TRBV2 TGTGCCAGACCCCACGGGACTAGCGGGACCCTGAGCACAGATACGCAGTATTTT CARPHGTSGTLSTDTQYF
TRBD1 many TRBJ1-6 TRBV20-1 TGCAGTGCTAGAGATCCTACAGGGGGAACAGATTCACCCCTCCACTTT CSARDPTGGTDSPLHF
. few TRBJ2-7 TRBV7-9 TGTGCCAGCAGCCCCCCCTCGTGGGGGAGAGTTTACGAGCAGTACTTC CASSPPSWGRVYEQYF
. once TRBJ2-7 TRBV5-4 TGTGCCAGCAGCTCAGGTTCGGGGGTCTACCATCAGTACTTC CASSSGSGVYHQYF
. . TRBJ2-1 TRBV6-1 TGTGCCAGCAGTGAACTGTGGGGTTCCTACAATGAGCAGTTCTTC CASSELWGSYNEQFF
. few TRBJ2-1 TRBV27 TGTGCCAGCAGTTTAGACTACAGCTCCTACAATGAGCAGTTCTTC CASSLDYSSYNEQFF
. . TRBJ1-2 TRBV4-2 TGTGCCAGCAGCTCCAAAGGAACGACAGACTATGGCTACACCTTC CASSSKGTTDYGYTF